A single sample gave rise to the 2 T cell receptor beta chains below, sequenced in a study of blood T cell repertoires in COVID-19. Produced via immunoSEQ multiplex PCR; TCRdb's table is partial and in-frame only. Seen here are over 250,000 clones, approximately 82% observed once, and the top ten hold 4.5% to 6%. Sequencing was carried out using PBMCs or T cells enriched from blood (not recorded which). These receptors all stem from a middle-aged man who had been exposed to COVID-19.

The V gene is TRBV6-5, the J gene TRBJ1-5; D not resolved. V was clipped by 6 bases and J by 0 bases, with 9 bases between them. In germline, CDR1 is MNHEY, CDR2 SVGAGI. The CDR3 extends over 14 amino acids. The CDR3: CASRDGNSNQPQHF. CDR3 sequence (DNA): TGTGCCAGCAGAGACGGGAATAGCAATCAGCCCCAGCATTTT.

The V call is TRBV29-1, the J call TRBJ1-3; the D is unclear. This CDR3 contains 11 residues. Germline CDR1 SQVTM, CDR2 ANQGSEA. Trimming removed 7 bases from V and 0 bases from J, with 4 bases in between. The CDR3 loop is CSARSGNTIYF. CDR3 DNA sequence: TGCAGCGCGCGCTCTGGAAACACCATATATTTT.